The clone carrying this T cell receptor (beta chain) was counted only a few times. Its antigen is still unknown. The data are from a study of shared clonotypes between healthy human individuals. Study overall: Three plates were used per donor for CD4 naive, three for CD4 memory, two for CD8 naive and one for CD8 memory.

The CDR3 extends over 12 amino acids. Germline loops: CDR1 LNHDA, CDR2 SQIVND (reference sequence). Trimming shortened V by 11 bases and J by 5 bases, and 12 bases separated the two germline ends. Sequencing was performed with immunoSEQ multiplex PCR; in TCRdb, only in-frame clones are kept and a portion is missing. The profile covers over a million clones, with 75% to 80% appearing a single time and under 0.8% taken by the ten largest. Study-wide findings and caveats: Around 5% was the fraction of naive CD4 clonotypes found shared across four donors. Clonotypes which were not shared had lower generation probabilities than clonotypes that all four donors shared.

CD4+ cells underwent separation, giving CD45RA+ naive and CD45RA-negative memory subsets. The clonotype originates from a man aged 18 to 30 in good health. Some clones in this sample may be carry-over from other donors' samples. The specimen was memory CD4+ T cells from PBMCs. The sample's subset: CD45RA-negative fraction. The V gene is TRBV19, the J gene TRBJ1-4; D not certain. The CDR3 DNA reads TGTGCCTGCGGACGGTTGAATGAAAAACTGTTTTTT. Residues: CACGRLNEKLFF.